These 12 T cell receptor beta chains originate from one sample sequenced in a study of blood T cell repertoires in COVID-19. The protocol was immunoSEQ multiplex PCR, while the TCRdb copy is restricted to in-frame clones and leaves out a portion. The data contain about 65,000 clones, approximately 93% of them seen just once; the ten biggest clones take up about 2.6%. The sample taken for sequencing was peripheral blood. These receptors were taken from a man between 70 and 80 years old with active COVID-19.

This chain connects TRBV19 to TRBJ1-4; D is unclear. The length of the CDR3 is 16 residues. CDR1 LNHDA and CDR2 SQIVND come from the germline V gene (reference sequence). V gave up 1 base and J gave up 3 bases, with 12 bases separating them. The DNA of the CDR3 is TGTGCCAGTAGTATAGTCGCCGGGAATCCTAATGAAAAACTGTTTTTT. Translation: CASSIVAGNPNEKLFF.

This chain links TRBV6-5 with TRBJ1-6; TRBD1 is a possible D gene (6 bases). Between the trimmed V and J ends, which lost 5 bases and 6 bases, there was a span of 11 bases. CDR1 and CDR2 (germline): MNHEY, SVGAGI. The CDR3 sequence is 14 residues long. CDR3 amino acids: CASSQGSFNSPLHF. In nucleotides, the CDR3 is TGTGCCAGCAGTCAGGGGAGTTTTAATTCACCCCTCCACTTT.

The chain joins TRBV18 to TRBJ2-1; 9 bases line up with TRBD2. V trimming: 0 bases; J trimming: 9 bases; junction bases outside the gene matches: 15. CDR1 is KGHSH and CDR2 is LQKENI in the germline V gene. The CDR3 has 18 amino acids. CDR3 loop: CASSPPAILRGGAGEQFF. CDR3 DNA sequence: TGTGCCAGCTCACCACCGGCTATACTTCGCGGGGGGGCCGGTGAGCAGTTCTTC. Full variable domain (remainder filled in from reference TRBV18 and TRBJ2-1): NAGVMQNPRHLVRRRGQEARLRCSPMKGHSHVYWYRQLPEEGLKFMVYLQKENIIDESGMPKERFSAEFPKEGPSILRIQQVVRGDSAAYFCASSPPAILRGGAGEQFFGPGTRLTVL.

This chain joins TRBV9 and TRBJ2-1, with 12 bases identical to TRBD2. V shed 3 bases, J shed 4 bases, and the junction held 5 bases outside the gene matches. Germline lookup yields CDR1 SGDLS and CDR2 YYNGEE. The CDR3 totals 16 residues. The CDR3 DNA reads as TGTGCCAGCAGCGCCCGGACTAGCGGGGTATACAATGAGCAGTTCTTC. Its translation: CASSARTSGVYNEQFF. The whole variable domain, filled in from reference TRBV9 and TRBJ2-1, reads DSGVTQTPKHLITATGQRVTLRCSPRSGDLSVYWYQQSLDQGLQFLIQYYNGEERAKGNILERFSAQQFPDLHSELNLSSLELGDSALYFCASSARTSGVYNEQFFGPGTRLTVL.

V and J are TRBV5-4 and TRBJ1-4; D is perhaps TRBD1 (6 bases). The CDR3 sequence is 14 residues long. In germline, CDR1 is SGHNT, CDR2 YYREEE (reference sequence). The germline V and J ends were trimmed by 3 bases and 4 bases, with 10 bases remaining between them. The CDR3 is CASSSQGLNEKLFF. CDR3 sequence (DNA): TGTGCCAGCAGCTCACAGGGTCTTAATGAAAAACTGTTTTTT.

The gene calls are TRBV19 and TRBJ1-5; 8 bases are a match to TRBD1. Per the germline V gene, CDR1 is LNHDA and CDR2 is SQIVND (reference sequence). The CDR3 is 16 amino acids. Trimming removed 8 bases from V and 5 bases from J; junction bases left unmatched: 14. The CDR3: CASRSQGRGLDQPQHF. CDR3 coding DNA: TGTGCCAGTCGAAGTCAGGGCAGGGGGCTGGATCAGCCCCAGCATTTT.

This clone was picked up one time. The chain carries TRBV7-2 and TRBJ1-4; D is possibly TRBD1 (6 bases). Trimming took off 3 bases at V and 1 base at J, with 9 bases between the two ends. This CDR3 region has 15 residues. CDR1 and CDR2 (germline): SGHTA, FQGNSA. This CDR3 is CASSFNRETNEKLFF. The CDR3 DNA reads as TGTGCCAGCAGCTTTAACAGGGAAACTAATGAAAAACTGTTTTTT.

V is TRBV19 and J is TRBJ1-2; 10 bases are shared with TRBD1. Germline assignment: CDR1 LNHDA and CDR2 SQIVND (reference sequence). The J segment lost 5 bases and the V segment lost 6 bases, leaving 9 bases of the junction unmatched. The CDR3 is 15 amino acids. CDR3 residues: CASRTTGTGVYGYTF. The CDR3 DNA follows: TGTGCCAGTAGAACCACCGGGACAGGGGTATATGGCTACACCTTC.

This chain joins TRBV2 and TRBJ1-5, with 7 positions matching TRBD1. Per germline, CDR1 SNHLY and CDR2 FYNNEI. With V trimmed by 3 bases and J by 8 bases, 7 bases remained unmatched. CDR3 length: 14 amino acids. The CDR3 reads CASSDGTAMEPQHF. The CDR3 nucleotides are TGTGCCAGCAGTGATGGGACAGCAATGGAGCCCCAGCATTTT.

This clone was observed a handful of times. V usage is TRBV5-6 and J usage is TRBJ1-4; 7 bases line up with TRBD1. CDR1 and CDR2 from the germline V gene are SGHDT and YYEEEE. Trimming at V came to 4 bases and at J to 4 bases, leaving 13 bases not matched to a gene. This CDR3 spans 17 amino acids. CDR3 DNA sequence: TGTGCCAGCAGCGGGACGGGACAGTTCCTAGGTAATGAAAAACTGTTTTTT. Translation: CASSGTGQFLGNEKLFF.

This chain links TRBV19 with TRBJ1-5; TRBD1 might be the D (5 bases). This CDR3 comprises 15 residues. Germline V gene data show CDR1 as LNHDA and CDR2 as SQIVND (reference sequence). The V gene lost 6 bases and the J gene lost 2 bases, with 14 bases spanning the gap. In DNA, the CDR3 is TGTGCCAGTAGGATTTTAGGGGAGGGCAATCAGCCCCAGCATTTT. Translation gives CASRILGEGNQPQHF.

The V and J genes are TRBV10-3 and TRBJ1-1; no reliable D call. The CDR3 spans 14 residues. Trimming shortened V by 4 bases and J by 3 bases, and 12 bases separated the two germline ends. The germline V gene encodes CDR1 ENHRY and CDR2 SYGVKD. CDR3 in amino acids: CAISVGGYDTEAFF. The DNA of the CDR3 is TGTGCCATCAGTGTGGGAGGGTACGACACTGAAGCTTTCTTT.